Below, 7 T cell receptor beta chains from the same sample are listed, as sequenced in a study of regulatory T cells in long-lasting Graves disease. Time point specified: newly diagnosed GD, antithyroid drugs for less than 3 months. PBMC-derived RNA was used for the TCR library. The TCR beta library used iRepertoire HTBI primers with Arm-PCR amplification of CDR3. MiXCR, applied by TCRdb to the multiplex PCR reads, yields one record per CDR3 protein. The data contain a few hundred thousand distinct CDR3 sequences, around 15% of them seen just once; the ten biggest clones take up around 20%. In addition, the sample was reused for a study of T cells in Graves' hyperthyroidism and ophthalmopathy.

The starting material was peripheral blood mononuclear cells (PBMCs), obtained at new diagnosis, from a patient treated with antithyroid drugs. The receptors shown here come from a woman aged 18-29 years with Graves disease.

J is TRBJ2-2 and V is TRBV25-1; 8 nucleotides match TRBD2. V was clipped by 7 bases and J by 4 bases; unmatched bases: 8. CDR1 MGHDK and CDR2 SYGVNS come from the germline V gene. The length of the CDR3 is 15 residues. The CDR3 spells CASNGAGDGTGELFF. In DNA, the CDR3 is TGTGCCAGCAATGGAGCGGGAGATGGCACCGGGGAGCTGTTTTTT.

V and J are TRBV9 and TRBJ2-7, with D possibly matching TRBD2 (6 bases). There are 15 residues in the CDR3. Trimming took 0 bases from V and 1 from J, leaving 11 bases between them. In germline, CDR1 is SGDLS, CDR2 YYNGEE. The CDR3 region is CASSVGLDYSYEQYF. For the CDR3, the DNA is TGTGCCAGCAGCGTAGGACTAGATTATTCCTACGAGCAGTACTTC.

CDR3 sequence: CASSYIQGPNEKLFF. CDR3 DNA sequence: TGTGCCAGCAGTTACATACAGGGCCCTAATGAAAAACTGTTTTTT. The rearrangement links TRBV6-4 to TRBJ1-4; tentatively, D is TRBD1 (6 bases). Germline CDR1 reads MRHNA; CDR2 reads SNTAGT. V shed 5 bases and J shed 3 bases, with 13 bases lying between them. The CDR3 has 15 residues.

This clonotype was observed a handful of times. The V and J genes are TRBV5-1 and TRBJ2-2; 9 bases map to TRBD2. The CDR3 has 15 amino acids. The ends lost 3 bases at V and 7 bases at J; junction bases unmatched: 7. From germline, CDR1 is SGHRS and CDR2 YFSETQ. For the CDR3, the DNA is TGCGCCAGCAGCTGGGCGGGGGGGCCCAACGGGGAGCTGTTTTTT. Protein: CASSWAGGPNGELFF.

The chain combines TRBV20-1 with TRBJ2-1; maybe TRBD2 (5 bases). Per germline, CDR1 DFQATT and CDR2 SNEGSKA (reference sequence). CDR3 length: 14 residues. The V end lost 4 bases, the J end lost 6 bases, and 16 bases lay between the germline ends. This CDR3 is CSATTRARANEQFF. CDR3 DNA sequence: TGCAGTGCTACTACTAGGGCCCGAGCCAATGAGCAGTTCTTC.

Ten or more counts support this clonotype. The chain links TRBV5-1 to TRBJ1-5; 7 bases align to TRBD1. After removal of 0 bases from V and 5 bases from J, the junction contained 5 bases not matched to a gene. CDR1 and CDR2 from the germline V gene are SGHRS and YFSETQ. The CDR3 covers 15 residues. In DNA form, the CDR3 reads TGCGCCAGCAGCTTGGAGGGGACAGACTATCAGCCCCAGCATTTT. Translation gives CASSLEGTDYQPQHF.

The chain combines TRBV15 with TRBJ2-7, with D perhaps matching TRBD2 (6 bases). Germline CDR1 LNHNV, CDR2 YYDKDF (reference sequence). V dropped 5 bases and J dropped 4 bases, with 18 bases sitting between them. There are 15 residues in the CDR3. The CDR3 protein is CATSGEENRGYEQYF. The CDR3 DNA follows: TGTGCCACCAGCGGGGAGGAGAATAGGGGTTACGAGCAGTACTTC.